Here is one T cell receptor beta chain with its context. The sample comes from a study of glioma-infiltrating T cells after dendritic cell vaccination. At the level of the study: Patients received autologous tumor lysate-pulsed dendritic cell vaccination between about 2003 and 2012.

The V gene's germline CDR1 is SEHNR and CDR2 FQNEAQ (reference sequence). The V end was cut by 2 bases, the J end by 3 bases, with 7 bases between. The CDR3 loop spans 13 amino acids. Amplification used 60 V beta primers and 13 J beta primers. Method: immunoSEQ multiplex PCR; TCRdb's copy keeps in-frame clones and lacks some. The sample shows about 65,000 clones, around 86% of them seen only once. Noted time point: after dendritic cell vaccination, including at tumor progression/relapse. The sequencing used blood, collected after dendritic cell vaccination. The V gene is TRBV7-9, the J gene TRBJ1-2, with D unclear. This receptor was taken from a human donor with glioblastoma. The CDR3 protein is CASSLLQYYGYTF. In DNA, the CDR3 is TGTGCCAGCAGCTTATTGCAGTACTATGGCTACACCTTC. The full variable domain, in which reference TRBV7-9 and TRBJ1-2 provide the parts outside the CDR3, is DTGVSQNPRHKITKRGQNVTFRCDPISEHNRLYWYRQTLGQGPEFLTYFQNEAQLEKSRLLSDRFSAERPKGSFSTLEIQRTEQGDSAMYLCASSLLQYYGYTFGSGTRLTVV.